In its sample, the clone carrying this TCR beta chain was seen once. The authors' processing: Using reference gene primer amplification, nucleated cell counts were estimated. Measured with immunoSEQ multiplex PCR; TCRdb has only the in-frame clones, and not every one. From that table come the V and J calls and clone size; the DNA was used to work out D and trimming. The sample lists roughly 250,000 clones, 75% to 85% occurring once. This sample was taken from a study of blood T cell repertoires in COVID-19. Study at large: Some COVID-19 samples were acute and others convalescent; all came from the United States, Italy and Spain. The analysed material was cDNA or gDNA that came from T cells, B-cell-depleted T cells, or PBMCs.

The length of the CDR3 is 15 residues. Germline CDR1 KGHSH, CDR2 LQKENI. Trimming removed 3 bases from V and 3 bases from J; junction bases left unmatched: 7. V usage is TRBV18 and J usage is TRBJ2-7, with 8 bases matching TRBD2. This TCR derives from a human donor in a cohort sampled during active COVID-19. The sequencing sample was made of peripheral blood. The CDR3 reads CASSPGRGVFYEQYF. CDR3 nucleotide sequence: TGTGCCAGCTCACCGGGGCGGGGGGTCTTCTACGAGCAGTACTTC.